This T cell receptor (beta chain) appears in the sequencing data of a study of T cell responses to AZD1222 COVID-19 vaccine. Only in-frame clones appear in the TCRdb table, and some are missing; sequencing was by immunoSEQ multiplex PCR. This sample has under 200,000 clones, with approximately 88% found just once. A note on this clone: Antigen: not known.

Findings and caveats of the study: Possibly, clonal diversity was underestimated; donors were largely white British and included more females. Baseline serostatus was positive in only a handful of AZD1222 recipients. Across the whole spike, CD4 TCRs peaked at regions 160-218 and 743-854.

The CDR3 totals 14 residues. V was shortened by 3 bases and J by 6 bases, with 11 bases between the two germline ends. Germline V CDR1 and CDR2: KGHSH, LQKENI. The receptor comes from an adult who received the AZD1222 COVID-19 vaccine. The V call is TRBV18, the J call TRBJ2-2; D unresolved. Sample: peripheral blood, taken 28 days after the second AZD1222 dose. CDR3 DNA: TGTGCCAGCTCACCGGAAAGAATAGCCGGGGAGCTGTTTTTT. Protein product: CASSPERIAGELFF.